The 31 T cell receptor beta chains below were found in one sample sequenced in a study of regulatory T cells in long-lasting Graves disease (dated by TCRdb to the early 2020s). The label giving this sample's time point can be read as: newly diagnosed GD, antithyroid drugs for less than 3 months. For both TCR sequencing and RNA sequencing, RNA was extracted from PBMCs in TRIzol. The library was built by means of multiplex PCR. Reads for this sample came from an Illumina HiSeq 4000. To build TCR beta libraries, CDR3 regions were amplified by Arm-PCR using iRepertoire HTBI primers. In-frame beta chains were kept once TCRdb had trimmed the public reads at Q25 with fastp and called clones with MiXCR. Duplicate CDR3 protein sequences are folded into a single record with the most common DNA and genes. The sample table contains roughly 520,000 distinct CDR3 sequences; only one count was recorded for around 12% of them. The top ten clones comprise around 9.3% of the sample.

The data also belong to a second study, concerning T cells in Graves' hyperthyroidism and ophthalmopathy.

The sequenced sample was peripheral blood mononuclear cells (PBMCs), obtained at new diagnosis, from a patient treated with antithyroid drugs. The receptors stem from a woman between 25 and 40 years old with Graves disease. Donor details come from another sample of the same person, matched by shared clones.

V is TRBV20-1 and J is TRBJ2-1; TRBD1 is a possible D gene (5 bases). The CDR3 is 13 residues long. V shed 3 bases and J shed 3 bases, with 9 bases lying between them. Germline V gives CDR1 DFQATT, CDR2 SNEGSKA (reference sequence). The CDR3 bases are TGCAGTGCTAGTAGGGGTTACTACAATGAGCAGTTCTTC. It codes for CSASRGYYNEQFF.

This clonotype was seen repeatedly, ten times or more. V and J are TRBV7-2 and TRBJ2-1, with 16 bases aligning to TRBD2. The germline V gene has CDR1 SGHTA and CDR2 FQGNSA. V was clipped by 3 bases and J by 14 bases; unmatched bases: 7. There are 15 residues in the CDR3. The CDR3: CASSFSGLAGGPEFF. The CDR3 region has the DNA TGTGCCAGCAGCTTTTCGGGACTAGCGGGAGGGCCTGAGTTCTTC. Looking up the rest from reference TRBV7-2 and TRBJ2-1 gives the full variable domain: GAGVSQSPSNKVTEKGKDVELRCDPISGHTALYWYRQSLGQGLEFLIYFQGNSAPDKSGLPSDRFSAERTGGSVSTLTIQRTQQEDSAVYLCASSFSGLAGGPEFFGPGTRLTVL.

The chain couples TRBV7-2 to TRBJ1-1; 8 bases match TRBD1. The CDR3 length is 14 residues. Per germline, CDR1 SGHTA and CDR2 FQGNSA. Trimming at V came to 0 bases and at J to 8 bases, leaving 5 bases not matched to a gene. The CDR3: CASSLAAGDREAFF. The CDR3 region has the DNA TGTGCCAGCAGCTTAGCGGCGGGGGACAGGGAAGCTTTCTTT.

Ten or more counts support this clonotype. The rearrangement joins TRBV7-8 to TRBJ1-5; maybe TRBD1 (6 bases). The CDR3 runs 14 residues. V lost 4 bases and J 7 bases, leaving 14 bases between the germline ends. Germline lookup yields CDR1 SGHVS and CDR2 FQNEAQ. The CDR3 bases are TGTGCCAGCAGCTCCCACAGGGTCAACCAGCCCCAGCATTTT. Protein: CASSSHRVNQPQHF.

The chain employs TRBV18 and TRBJ1-3; tentatively, D is TRBD1 (5 bases). Trimming took off 6 bases at V and 8 bases at J, with 14 bases between the two ends. This CDR3 contains 13 residues. Looked up from germline, CDR1 is KGHSH and CDR2 is LQKENI. The CDR3 DNA follows: TGTGCCAGCTCTCTCAACTCGGGGGACACCATATATTTT. This gives the protein CASSLNSGDTIYF.

There are many counts of this clonotype. In DNA, the CDR3 is TGTGCCAGCAGCTTAGATTTGGCTTACAATGAGCAGTTCTTC. The encoded protein is CASSLDLAYNEQFF. J is TRBJ2-1 and V is TRBV11-3, with no clear D. The V gene lost 0 bases and the J gene lost 4 bases, with 7 bases spanning the gap. CDR1 is SGHNT and CDR2 is YENEEA in the germline V gene. CDR3 length equals 14 residues.

This clonotype appeared many times. The chain joins TRBV7-8 to TRBJ2-7; 9 bases map to TRBD1. V dropped 5 bases and J dropped 1; count of bases not matched to a gene: 9. Germline CDR1 is SGHVS and CDR2 is FQNEAQ. The CDR3 has 16 amino acids. DNA of the CDR3: TGTGCCAGCAGCGACCGGTACGGGACAGGGTCCTACGAGCAGTACTTC. Protein product: CASSDRYGTGSYEQYF.

Comment on this clonotype: A much bigger clone sits one base away, suggesting this may be a read error. The chain uses TRBV10-3 and TRBJ1-1; the D gene is possibly TRBD1 (5 bases). Germline assignment: CDR1 ENHRY and CDR2 SYGVKD. Trimming took 6 bases from V and 4 from J, leaving 15 bases between them. The CDR3 length is 14 residues. The CDR3 sequence is CAIRHGGIVTEAFF. DNA of the CDR3: TGTGCCATCAGACATGGGGGGATCGTCACTGAAGCTTTCTTT.

As regards this clonotype: A much bigger clone sits one base away, suggesting this may be a read error. The rearrangement links TRBV3-1 to TRBJ1-2; 8 nucleotides align to TRBD1. The CDR3 loop spans 16 amino acids. Looked up from germline, CDR1 is LGHDT and CDR2 is YNNKEL (reference sequence). The junction had 12 bases not matched to a gene; V was cut back by 4 bases and J by 5 bases. CDR3 DNA sequence: TGTGCCAGCAGCCGTAATACTGCAGGGGGCTGGTATGGCTACACCTTC. Its protein is CASSRNTAGGWYGYTF.

This clonotype appeared many times. The rearrangement uses TRBV12-3 or TRBV12-4 and TRBJ2-7, with 7 bases matching TRBD1. The junction had 8 bases not matched to a gene; V was cut back by 4 bases and J by 5 bases. This CDR3 has 14 residues. The CDR3 reads CASSSRQGLDEQYF. CDR3 coding DNA: TGTGCCAGCAGTTCCCGACAGGGCCTGGACGAGCAGTACTTC.

On this clonotype: Likely a read error: the CDR3 ends without its conserved phenylalanine or tryptophan. The rearrangement links TRBV28 to TRBJ1-2, with D perhaps TRBD1 (6 bases). The CDR3 is 15 residues long. V lost 7 bases and J 6 bases, leaving 21 bases between the germline ends. CDR1 is MDHEN, CDR2 SYDVKM, per germline. The CDR3 sequence: CASNPVGGANHGYTC. The CDR3 nucleotides read TGTGCCAGCAACCCCGTGGGGGGCGCAAACCATGGCTACACCTGC.

The table lists this clonotype with many counts. V usage is TRBV5-8 and J usage is TRBJ2-3; weak D call: TRBD1 (6 bases). The CDR3 totals 13 residues. From germline, CDR1 is SGHTS and CDR2 YDEGEE. With 1 base removed from V and 5 bases from J, the gap between germline ends came to 8 bases. The CDR3, as DNA: TGTGCCAGCAGCTTGCAGGGGATAGATACGCAGTATTTT. It specifies CASSLQGIDTQYF.

This clonotype was detected ten times or more. The V gene is TRBV6-1, the J gene TRBJ2-7; TRBD2 matches 7 bases. Germline CDR1 reads MNHNS; CDR2 reads SASEGT. The CDR3 is 12 amino acids. The V segment lost 5 bases and the J segment 4 bases; nucleotides outside the gene matches: 2. In DNA form, the CDR3 reads TGTGCCAGCAGTCGGACTAGATACGAGCAGTACTTC. Encoded protein: CASSRTRYEQYF.

In this sample, this clonotype turned up many times. The chain uses TRBV16 and TRBJ1-2; D possibly corresponds to TRBD1 (6 bases). The ends were cut back, 4 bases at V and 2 bases at J, with 14 bases in the middle. Germline V gene lookup returns CDR1 KGHSY and CDR2 FQNENV. The CDR3 contains 15 residues. As DNA, the CDR3 is TGTGCCAGCAGCCCGCTGGACAGCATCAACTATGGCTACACCTTC. Protein sequence: CASSPLDSINYGYTF.

This clonotype has at least ten counts. The chain has TRBV4-2 and TRBJ2-1; maybe TRBD1 (5 bases). Trimming pared 5 bases from V and 0 bases from J, leaving 11 bases between. CDR1 LGHNA and CDR2 YNFKEQ come from the germline V gene. This CDR3 contains 15 residues. In DNA form, the CDR3 reads TGTGCCAGCAGCGAAGGGGTGGACTCCTACAATGAGCAGTTCTTC. It encodes CASSEGVDSYNEQFF.

This clonotype has a handful of counts. The V call is TRBV9, the J call TRBJ1-6; D possibly corresponds to TRBD1 (6 bases). Between the trimmed V and J ends, which lost 0 bases and 10 bases, there was a span of 14 bases. The CDR3 runs to 15 residues. From germline, CDR1 is SGDLS and CDR2 YYNGEE. The chain's CDR3 is CASSVADSQWSPLHF. CDR3 bases: TGTGCCAGCAGCGTAGCGGACAGTCAGTGGTCACCCCTCCACTTT. Using reference TRBV9 and TRBJ1-6 for the parts outside the CDR3, the full variable domain is DSGVTQTPKHLITATGQRVTLRCSPRSGDLSVYWYQQSLDQGLQFLIQYYNGEERAKGNILERFSAQQFPDLHSELNLSSLELGDSALYFCASSVADSQWSPLHFGNGTRLTVT.

This clonotype was picked up many times. The V gene is TRBV27, the J gene TRBJ2-5; TRBD2 aligns across 13 bases. The V segment lost 5 bases and the J segment 3 bases; nucleotides outside the gene matches: 3. The CDR3 is 15 amino acids. Germline lookup yields CDR1 MNHEY and CDR2 SMNVEV (reference sequence). This chain's CDR3 is CASSMGLAGKETQYF. The CDR3 nucleotides read TGTGCCAGCAGTATGGGACTAGCGGGGAAAGAGACCCAGTACTTC.

In this sample, this clonotype turned up many times. The J gene is TRBJ2-1, the V gene TRBV9, with TRBD1 as a possible D gene (6 bases). The CDR3 covers 15 residues. Deletions cut 0 bases from V and 7 bases from J, with 14 bases between. Per germline, CDR1 SGDLS and CDR2 YYNGEE. CDR3 sequence: CASSVGGGALNEQFF. CDR3 in DNA: TGTGCCAGCAGCGTAGGAGGGGGAGCCTTGAATGAGCAGTTCTTC.

This clonotype was counted only a few times. The chain links TRBV10-1 to TRBJ1-2; D gene unclear. Trimming pared 2 bases from V and 6 bases from J, leaving 16 bases between. The CDR3 loop spans 15 amino acids. Germline V lookup: CDR1 WNHNN, CDR2 SYGVQD (reference sequence). Written as DNA, the CDR3 is TGCGCCAGCAGTGAGCACCCGGGGTCGGTAGATGGCTACACCTTC. Its translation: CASSEHPGSVDGYTF.

This clonotype was counted only a few times. The chain employs TRBV28 and TRBJ1-5; TRBD1 matches 7 bases. The V gene end was trimmed by 10 bases and the J gene end by 6 bases; junction bases not matched to a gene: 15. The V gene's germline CDR1 is MDHEN and CDR2 SYDVKM. The CDR3 covers 15 residues. The CDR3: CATSLPGTVGQPQHF. The CDR3 DNA is TGTGCCACTAGTCTACCCGGGACAGTCGGTCAGCCCCAGCATTTT.

This clonotype was counted ten times or more. The chain employs TRBV2 and TRBJ1-1; D unresolved. Germline V CDR1 and CDR2: SNHLY, FYNNEI. The CDR3 has 17 amino acids. Trimming cost V 6 bases and J 0 bases, with 20 bases left between them. CDR3 bases: TGTGCCAGCAGCCCGGGTGGATGGGTAAAAGTGAACACTGAAGCTTTCTTT. Translation gives CASSPGGWVKVNTEAFF.

This clonotype was recorded at least ten times. The chain is built from TRBV11-2 and TRBJ2-7, with 8 bases identical to TRBD2. This CDR3 comprises 13 residues. After removal of 5 bases from V and 6 bases from J, the junction contained 6 bases not matched to a gene. Germline V gene lookup returns CDR1 SGHAT and CDR2 FQNNGV. The CDR3 DNA reads as TGTGCCAGCAGCCCGGGACTAGTTCCCGAGCAGTACTTC. Translating gives CASSPGLVPEQYF.

The chain couples TRBV7-2 to TRBJ2-3; D is uncertain. The germline V gene has CDR1 SGHTA and CDR2 FQGNSA. The CDR3 is made up of 15 amino acids. Trimming pared 2 bases from V and 0 bases from J, leaving 9 bases between. The CDR3 region is CASSLTSSSTDTQYF. CDR3 nucleotide sequence: TGTGCCAGCAGCTTAACGAGTTCTAGCACAGATACGCAGTATTTT.

The gene calls are TRBV14 and TRBJ1-1; possibly TRBD1 for D (5 bases). Per germline, CDR1 SGHDN and CDR2 FVKESK. The CDR3 runs 16 residues. Trimming removed 2 bases from V and 1 base from J, with 14 bases in between. CDR3 nucleotide sequence: TGTGCCAGCAGCCAAATGGCAGGGAAGGGGAACACTGAAGCTTTCTTT. Encoded protein: CASSQMAGKGNTEAFF.

This clonotype occurred a few times. The chain uses TRBV2 and TRBJ2-3; D is unresolved. Trimming took off 5 bases at V and 6 bases at J, with 9 bases between the two ends. Looked up from germline, CDR1 is SNHLY and CDR2 is FYNNEI. The CDR3 length is 12 residues. The CDR3 loop reads CASSPRRDTQYF. The CDR3 nucleotides read TGTGCCAGCAGTCCGAGGCGCGATACGCAGTATTTT.

The V and J genes are TRBV9 and TRBJ1-2; TRBD1 matches at 7 bases. The V gene's germline CDR1 is SGDLS and CDR2 YYNGEE. The CDR3 sequence is 15 residues long. The V and J ends lost 0 bases and 1 base, in that order; junction bases with no gene match: 3. The CDR3 nucleotides read TGTGCCAGCAGCGTAGGTGCAGGGGGTAACTATGGCTACACCTTC. It specifies CASSVGAGGNYGYTF.

This clonotype was detected many times. The chain links TRBV19 to TRBJ1-2; weak D call: TRBD1 (5 bases). CDR1 and CDR2 from the germline V gene are LNHDA and SQIVND (reference sequence). With 3 bases removed from V and 2 bases from J, the gap between germline ends came to 16 bases. This CDR3 is 16 amino acids long. CDR3 coding DNA: TGTGCCAGTAGTATCCTCTGGGCAGGGCGGAACTATGGCTACACCTTC. This sequence encodes CASSILWAGRNYGYTF.

This clonotype was detected ten times or more. This chain joins TRBV7-3 and TRBJ2-1; no clear D gene. Germline lookup yields CDR1 SGHTA and CDR2 FQGTGA. V was cut by 0 bases and J by 4 bases, with 7 bases left in between. The CDR3 runs 14 residues. The CDR3 loop is CASSLTGRYNEQFF. The CDR3 region has the DNA TGTGCCAGCAGCTTAACGGGTCGGTACAATGAGCAGTTCTTC.

This clonotype showed up many times. V and J are TRBV11-3 and TRBJ2-1; 11 positions match TRBD2. This CDR3 has 15 amino acids. CDR1 and CDR2 (germline): SGHNT, YENEEA. V dropped 5 bases and J dropped 10; count of bases not matched to a gene: 10. CDR3 sequence: CASSKTSGASGEQFF. In DNA form, the CDR3 reads TGTGCCAGCAGCAAGACTAGCGGGGCCTCCGGAGAGCAGTTCTTC.

The table lists this clonotype with many counts. The V gene is TRBV27, the J gene TRBJ1-5; 7 bases map to TRBD1. J was trimmed by 4 bases and V by 3 bases; bases with no gene match: 6. Per the germline V gene, CDR1 is MNHEY and CDR2 is SMNVEV (reference sequence). This CDR3 has 15 amino acids. The chain's CDR3 is CASSFQGQTNQPQHF. DNA of the CDR3: TGTGCCAGCAGTTTCCAGGGACAGACTAATCAGCCCCAGCATTTT.

The chain combines TRBV2 with TRBJ2-5; 13 bases line up with TRBD2. Germline V CDR1 and CDR2: SNHLY, FYNNEI. V gave up 5 bases and J gave up 5 bases; unmatched junction bases: 5. The CDR3 sequence is 15 residues long. Written as DNA, the CDR3 is TGTGCCAGCAGTCGGGGACTAGCGGGAACGGAGACCCAGTACTTC. Translating it yields CASSRGLAGTETQYF.